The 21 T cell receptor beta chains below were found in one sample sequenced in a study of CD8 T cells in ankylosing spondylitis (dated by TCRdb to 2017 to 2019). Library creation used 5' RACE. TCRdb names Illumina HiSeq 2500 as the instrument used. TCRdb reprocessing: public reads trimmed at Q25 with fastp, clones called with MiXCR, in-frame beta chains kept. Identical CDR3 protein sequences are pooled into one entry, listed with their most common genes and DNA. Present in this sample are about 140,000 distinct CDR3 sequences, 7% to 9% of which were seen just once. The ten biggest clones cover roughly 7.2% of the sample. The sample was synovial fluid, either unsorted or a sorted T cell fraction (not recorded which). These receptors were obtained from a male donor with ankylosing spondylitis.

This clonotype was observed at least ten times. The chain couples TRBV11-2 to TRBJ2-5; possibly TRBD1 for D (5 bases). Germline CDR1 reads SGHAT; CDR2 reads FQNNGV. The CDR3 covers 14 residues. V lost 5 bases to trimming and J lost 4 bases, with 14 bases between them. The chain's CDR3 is CASSPQGTRETQYF. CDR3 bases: TGTGCCAGCAGCCCGCAGGGAACCAGAGAGACCCAGTACTTC. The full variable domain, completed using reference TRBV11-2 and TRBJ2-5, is EAGVAQSPRYKIIEKRQSVAFWCNPISGHATLYWYQQILGQGPKLLIQFQNNGVVDDSQLPKDRFSAERLKGVDSTLKIQPAKLEDSAVYLCASSPQGTRETQYFGPGTRLLVL.

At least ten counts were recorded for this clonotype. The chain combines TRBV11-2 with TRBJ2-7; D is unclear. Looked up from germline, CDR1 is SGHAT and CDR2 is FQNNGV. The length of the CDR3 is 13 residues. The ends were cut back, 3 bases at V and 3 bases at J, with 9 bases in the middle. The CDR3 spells CASSFGTNYEQYF. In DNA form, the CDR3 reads TGTGCCAGCAGCTTCGGTACTAACTACGAGCAGTACTTC.

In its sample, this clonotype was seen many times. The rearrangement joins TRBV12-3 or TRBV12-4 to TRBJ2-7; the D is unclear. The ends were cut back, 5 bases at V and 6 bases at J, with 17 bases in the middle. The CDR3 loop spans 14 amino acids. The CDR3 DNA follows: TGTGCCAGCAGTAACTCCGTCAGAATTTCCGAGCAGTACTTC. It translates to CASSNSVRISEQYF.

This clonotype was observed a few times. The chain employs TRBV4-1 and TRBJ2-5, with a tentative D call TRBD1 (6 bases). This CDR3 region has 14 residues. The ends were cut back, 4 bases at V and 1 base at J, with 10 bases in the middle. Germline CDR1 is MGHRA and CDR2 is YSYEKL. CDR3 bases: TGCGCCAGCAGCCTCACAGGGCTCCAAGAGACCCAGTACTTC. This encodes CASSLTGLQETQYF.

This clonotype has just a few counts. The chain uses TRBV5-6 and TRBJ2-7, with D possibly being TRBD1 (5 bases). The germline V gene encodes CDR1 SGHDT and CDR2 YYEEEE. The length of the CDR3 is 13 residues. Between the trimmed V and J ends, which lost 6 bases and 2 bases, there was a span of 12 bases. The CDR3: CASNLREAYEQYF. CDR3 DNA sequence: TGTGCCAGCAACCTCAGGGAAGCCTACGAGCAGTACTTC.

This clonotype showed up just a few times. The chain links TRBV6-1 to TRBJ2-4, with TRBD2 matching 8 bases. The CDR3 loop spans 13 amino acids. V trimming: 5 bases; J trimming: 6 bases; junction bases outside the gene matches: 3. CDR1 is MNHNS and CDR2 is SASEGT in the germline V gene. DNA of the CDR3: TGTGCCAGCAGTCCCAGCGGGGGAAACATTCAGTACTTC. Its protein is CASSPSGGNIQYF.

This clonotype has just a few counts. CDR3 region: CSASMGSEQYF. The DNA of the CDR3 is TGCAGTGCTAGCATGGGCAGCGAGCAGTACTTC. This chain connects TRBV20-1 to TRBJ2-7; D not resolved. Between the trimmed V and J ends, which lost 3 bases and 6 bases, there was a span of 9 bases. The CDR3 length is 11 residues. Germline V gives CDR1 DFQATT, CDR2 SNEGSKA (reference sequence).

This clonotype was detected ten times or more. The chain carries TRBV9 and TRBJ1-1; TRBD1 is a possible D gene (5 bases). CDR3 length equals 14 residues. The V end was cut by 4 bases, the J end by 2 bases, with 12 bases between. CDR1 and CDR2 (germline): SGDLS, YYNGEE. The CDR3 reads CASSPAGGNTEAFF. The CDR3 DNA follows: TGTGCCAGCAGCCCGGCGGGGGGAAACACTGAAGCTTTCTTT.

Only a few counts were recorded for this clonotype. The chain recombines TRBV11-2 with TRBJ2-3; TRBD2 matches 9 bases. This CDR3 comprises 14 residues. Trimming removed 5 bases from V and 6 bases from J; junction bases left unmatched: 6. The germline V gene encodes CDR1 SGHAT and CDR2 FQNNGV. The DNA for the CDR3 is TGTGCCAGCAGCCGGTACCTAGCGGGGGATACGCAGTATTTT. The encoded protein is CASSRYLAGDTQYF.

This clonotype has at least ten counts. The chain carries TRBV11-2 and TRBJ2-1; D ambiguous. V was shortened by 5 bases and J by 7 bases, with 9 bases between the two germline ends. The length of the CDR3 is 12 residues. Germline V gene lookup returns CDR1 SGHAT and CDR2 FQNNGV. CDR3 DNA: TGTGCCAGCAGCCGAATGCTGAATGAGCAGTTCTTC. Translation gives CASSRMLNEQFF.

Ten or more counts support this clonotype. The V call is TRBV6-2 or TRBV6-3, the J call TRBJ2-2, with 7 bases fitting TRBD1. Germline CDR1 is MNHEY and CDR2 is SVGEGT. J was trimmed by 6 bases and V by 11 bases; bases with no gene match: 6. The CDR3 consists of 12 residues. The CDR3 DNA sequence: TGTGCCGGCAACAGGGGTGCCGGGGAGCTGTTTTTT. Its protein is CAGNRGAGELFF.

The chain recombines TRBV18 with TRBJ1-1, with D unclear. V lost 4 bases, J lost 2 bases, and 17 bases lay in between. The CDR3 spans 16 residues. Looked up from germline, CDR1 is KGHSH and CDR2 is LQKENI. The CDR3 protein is CASSRTGSYPNTEAFF. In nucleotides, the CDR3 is TGTGCCAGCTCACGAACGGGATCCTACCCCAACACTGAAGCTTTCTTT.

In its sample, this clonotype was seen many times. The CDR3 DNA reads as TGTGCCAGTGGACAGGGTATCTACGAGCAGTACTTC. Translating gives CASGQGIYEQYF. V is TRBV18 and J is TRBJ2-7; 8 bases align to TRBD1. With V trimmed by 9 bases and J by 3 bases, 4 bases remained unmatched. This CDR3 is built from 12 residues. From germline, CDR1 is KGHSH and CDR2 LQKENI.

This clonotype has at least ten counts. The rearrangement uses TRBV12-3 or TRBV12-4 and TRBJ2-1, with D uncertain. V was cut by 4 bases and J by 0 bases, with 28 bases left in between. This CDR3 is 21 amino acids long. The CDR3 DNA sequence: TGTGCCAGCAGTTCCCTTCCGCGATTTGGGCGGACGACGTTCTCCTACAATGAGCAGTTCTTC. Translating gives CASSSLPRFGRTTFSYNEQFF.

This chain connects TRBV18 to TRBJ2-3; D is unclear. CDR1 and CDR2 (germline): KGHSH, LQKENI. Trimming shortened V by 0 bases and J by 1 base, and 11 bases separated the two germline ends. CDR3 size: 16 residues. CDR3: CASSPPGASGTDTQYF. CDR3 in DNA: TGTGCCAGCTCACCACCCGGAGCGAGCGGCACAGATACGCAGTATTTT.

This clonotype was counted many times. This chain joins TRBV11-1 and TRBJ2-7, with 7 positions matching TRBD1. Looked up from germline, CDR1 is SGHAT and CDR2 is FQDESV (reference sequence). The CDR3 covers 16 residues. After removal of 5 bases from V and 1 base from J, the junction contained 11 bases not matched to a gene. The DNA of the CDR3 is TGTGCCAGCAGCCCCGCGACCGGGACAGCTTCCTACGAGCAGTACTTC. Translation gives CASSPATGTASYEQYF.

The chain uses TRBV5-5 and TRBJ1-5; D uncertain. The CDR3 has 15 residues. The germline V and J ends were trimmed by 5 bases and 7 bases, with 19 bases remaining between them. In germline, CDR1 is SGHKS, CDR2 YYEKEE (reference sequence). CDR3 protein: CASSLRTGLGQPQHF. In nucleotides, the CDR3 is TGTGCCAGCAGTCTCAGGACGGGATTGGGCCAGCCCCAGCATTTT.

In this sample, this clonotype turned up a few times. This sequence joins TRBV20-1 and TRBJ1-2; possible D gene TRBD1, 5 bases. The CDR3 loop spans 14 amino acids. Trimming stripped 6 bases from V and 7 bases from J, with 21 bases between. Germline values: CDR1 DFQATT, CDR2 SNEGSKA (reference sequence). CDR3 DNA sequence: TGCAGTGCGGTCCAACTAGACGGGGGGGGTGGCTACACCTTC. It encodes CSAVQLDGGGGYTF.

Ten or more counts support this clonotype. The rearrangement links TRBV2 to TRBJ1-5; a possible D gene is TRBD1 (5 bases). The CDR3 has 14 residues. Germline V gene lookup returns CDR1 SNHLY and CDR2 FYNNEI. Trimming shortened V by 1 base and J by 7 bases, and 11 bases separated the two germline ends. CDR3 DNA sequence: TGTGCCAGCAGTGAAGGGCAGGGTGAGCAGCCCCAGCATTTT. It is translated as CASSEGQGEQPQHF.

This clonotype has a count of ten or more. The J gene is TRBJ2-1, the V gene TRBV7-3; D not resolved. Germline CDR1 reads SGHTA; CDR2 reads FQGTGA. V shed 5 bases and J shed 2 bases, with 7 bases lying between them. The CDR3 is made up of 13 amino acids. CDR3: CASSPSAYNEQFF. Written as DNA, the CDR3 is TGTGCCAGCAGCCCTTCCGCCTACAATGAGCAGTTCTTC.

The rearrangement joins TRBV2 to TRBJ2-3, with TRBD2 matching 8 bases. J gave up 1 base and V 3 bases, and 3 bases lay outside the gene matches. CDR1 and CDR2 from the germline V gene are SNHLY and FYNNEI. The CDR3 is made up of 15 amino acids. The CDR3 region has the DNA TGTGCCAGCAGTGACCCGGGACTAGGCACAGATACGCAGTATTTT. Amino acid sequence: CASSDPGLGTDTQYF.